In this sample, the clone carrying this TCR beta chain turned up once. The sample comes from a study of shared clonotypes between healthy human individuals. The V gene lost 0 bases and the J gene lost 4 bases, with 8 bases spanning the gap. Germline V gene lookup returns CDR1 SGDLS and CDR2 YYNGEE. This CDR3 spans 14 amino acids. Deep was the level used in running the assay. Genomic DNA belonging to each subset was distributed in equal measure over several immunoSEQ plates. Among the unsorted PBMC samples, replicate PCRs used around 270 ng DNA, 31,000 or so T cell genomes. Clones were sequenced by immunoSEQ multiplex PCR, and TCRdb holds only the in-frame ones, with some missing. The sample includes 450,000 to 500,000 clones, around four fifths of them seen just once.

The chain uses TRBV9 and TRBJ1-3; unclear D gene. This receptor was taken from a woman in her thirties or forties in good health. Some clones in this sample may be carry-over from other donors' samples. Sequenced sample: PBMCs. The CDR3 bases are TGTGCCAGCAGCGTAGTCTCAGCAGGAAACACCATATATTTT. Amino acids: CASSVVSAGNTIYF.